What follows are 32 T cell receptor beta chains derived from one specimen sequenced in a study of regulatory T cells in long-lasting Graves disease. The authors built TCR beta libraries using iRepertoire HTBI primers and Arm-PCR of CDR3 regions. TCRdb called the multiplex PCR reads again in MiXCR, with one record for every CDR3 protein. This sample carries over 450,000 distinct CDR3 sequences, roughly 21% of them seen once, and the ten largest clones take roughly 7.7%. The time point: persistent/refractory GD, antithyroid drugs over 5 years with positive TRAb. Making the TCR library involved RNA that had been extracted from PBMCs. The specimen was peripheral blood mononuclear cells (PBMCs), collected when the disease was refractory, from a patient treated with antithyroid drugs. These receptors were obtained from a female donor with Graves disease.

The V call is TRBV3-1, the J call TRBJ1-2, with D tentatively TRBD1 (5 bases). The CDR3 is 16 amino acids. Germline loops: CDR1 LGHDT, CDR2 YNNKEL (reference sequence). The V and J ends lost 0 bases and 0 bases respectively, with 11 bases between them. Written as DNA, the CDR3 is TGTGCCAGCAGCCAAGATGGGACGGCGGCTAACTATGGCTACACCTTC. Protein: CASSQDGTAANYGYTF.

The V and J genes are TRBV5-1 and TRBJ2-1, with D hard to call. Germline CDR1 reads SGHRS; CDR2 reads YFSETQ. V lost 3 bases and J lost 5, with 15 bases in between. This CDR3 comprises 15 residues. The CDR3 spells CASSSYTNLNNEQFF. The CDR3 DNA is TGCGCCAGCAGCTCATATACAAACCTAAACAATGAGCAGTTCTTC.

There are many counts of this clonotype. The V and J genes are TRBV11-2 and TRBJ1-2; D ambiguous. CDR1 and CDR2 from the germline V gene are SGHAT and FQNNGV. V shed 0 bases and J shed 6 bases, with 14 bases lying between them. The CDR3 covers 15 residues. CDR3 in amino acids: CASSLEASASDGYTF. CDR3 bases: TGTGCCAGCAGCTTAGAGGCCTCCGCTAGCGATGGCTACACCTTC.

There are many counts of this clonotype. The chain employs TRBV28 and TRBJ2-2; D is unclear. The germline V gene encodes CDR1 MDHEN and CDR2 SYDVKM. Trimming took 1 base from V and 1 from J, leaving 4 bases between them. CDR3 length: 14 amino acids. The chain's CDR3 is CASSLSKNTGELFF. Here the CDR3 DNA reads TGTGCCAGCAGTTTATCTAAGAACACCGGGGAGCTGTTTTTT.

This chain joins TRBV3-1 and TRBJ1-2; weak D call: TRBD1 (5 bases). Per the germline V gene, CDR1 is LGHDT and CDR2 is YNNKEL (reference sequence). The CDR3 runs to 16 residues. V was pared by 6 bases and J by 8 bases, with 25 bases between. The CDR3 sequence is CASRPTVGGEGRGYTF. The CDR3 DNA reads TGTGCCAGCAGACCCACCGTTGGGGGGGAGGGCCGCGGCTACACCTTC. Filled out from reference TRBV3-1 and TRBJ1-2, the complete variable domain reads DTAVSQTPKYLVTQMGNDKSIKCEQNLGHDTMYWYKQDSKKFLKIMFSYNNKELIINETVPNRFSPKSPDKAHLNLHINSLELGDSAVYFCASRPTVGGEGRGYTFGSGTRLTVV.

This clonotype was counted between two and nine times. CDR3 in amino acids: CASSLGWAGVSTGELFF. CDR3 bases: TGTGCCAGCAGCTTAGGCTGGGCGGGAGTAAGCACCGGGGAGCTGTTTTTT. The chain couples TRBV13 to TRBJ2-2, with TRBD2 identical over 7 bases. Unmatched junction bases numbered 8, after V lost 0 bases and J lost 4 bases. In germline, CDR1 is PRHDT, CDR2 FYEKMQ (reference sequence). The CDR3 has 17 residues.

Note on this clonotype: Just one base apart from a much larger clone, this may be a read error. The conserved phenylalanine or tryptophan is not found at the CDR3 terminus, so this likely reflects a read error. The rearrangement uses TRBV6-2 or TRBV6-3 and TRBJ1-2; 10 bases map to TRBD1. V lost 4 bases, J lost 3 bases, and 5 bases stayed unmatched. CDR1 MNHEY and CDR2 SVGEGT come from the germline V gene. This CDR3 spans 15 amino acids. The CDR3: CASSSGTGVDYGYTI. DNA for the CDR3: TGTGCCAGCAGTTCCGGGACAGGGGTGGACTATGGCTACACCATC.

This clonotype was observed many times. The chain couples TRBV2 to TRBJ1-1; D possibly corresponds to TRBD1 (5 bases). Germline V lookup: CDR1 SNHLY, CDR2 FYNNEI. The CDR3 length is 14 residues. V lost 6 bases, J lost 1 base, and 12 bases lay in between. CDR3 loop: CASRSVQGNTEAFF. In DNA form, the CDR3 reads TGTGCCAGCAGAAGCGTCCAGGGGAACACTGAAGCTTTCTTT.

This clonotype was recorded at least ten times. V usage is TRBV2 and J usage is TRBJ1-2; D ambiguous. Germline CDR1 SNHLY, CDR2 FYNNEI. This CDR3 spans 12 amino acids. V lost 8 bases to trimming and J lost 7 bases, with 14 bases between them. CDR3 nucleotides: TGTGCCAGCTCCGGGGTCTTGGGTGGCTACACCTTC. Amino acids: CASSGVLGGYTF.

V usage is TRBV12-3 or TRBV12-4 and J usage is TRBJ1-1, with D unresolved. The CDR3 sequence is 12 residues long. The ends were cut back, 6 bases at V and 10 bases at J, with 15 bases in the middle. DNA of the CDR3: TGTGCCAGCAGAGGCGGACCATCTCTAGCTTTCTTT. Residues: CASRGGPSLAFF.

This clonotype occurred a few times. V and J are TRBV10-3 and TRBJ2-7; TRBD1 matches at 7 bases. V shed 4 bases, J shed 1 base, and the junction held 10 bases outside the gene matches. This CDR3 contains 16 residues. Germline CDR1 is ENHRY and CDR2 is SYGVKD. The CDR3 region is CAISVSDRDISYEQYF. CDR3 in DNA: TGTGCCATCAGTGTATCCGACAGGGACATTTCCTACGAGCAGTACTTC.

The gene calls are TRBV5-1 and TRBJ1-3, with no clear D. Germline V CDR1 and CDR2: SGHRS, YFSETQ. This CDR3 is 14 amino acids long. V shed 4 bases and J shed 0 bases, with 8 bases lying between them. Here the CDR3 reads CASSPTDSGNTIYF. The CDR3 DNA sequence: TGCGCCAGCAGCCCGACGGACTCTGGAAACACCATATATTTT.

This clonotype was picked up a small number of times. The chain couples TRBV6-5 to TRBJ2-2, with no clear D. CDR1 MNHEY and CDR2 SVGAGI come from the germline V gene. The CDR3 sequence is 15 residues long. Trimming pared 2 bases from V and 2 bases from J, leaving 9 bases between. The CDR3 here is CASSYVSVNTGELFF. CDR3 in DNA: TGTGCCAGCAGTTACGTGTCAGTCAACACCGGGGAGCTGTTTTTT.

This clonotype was counted only a few times. The chain uses TRBV29-1 and TRBJ1-2; D is unclear. Germline V gives CDR1 SQVTM, CDR2 ANQGSEA. The length of the CDR3 is 11 residues. Trimming took 3 bases from V and 3 from J, leaving 5 bases between them. CDR3 loop: CSVDADYGYTF. The CDR3 coding sequence is TGCAGCGTTGACGCCGACTATGGCTACACCTTC.

The genes are TRBV6-1 and TRBJ2-1, with TRBD1 matching over 9 bases. Germline assignment: CDR1 MNHNS and CDR2 SASEGT. The CDR3 is 18 amino acids. The V gene end was trimmed by 6 bases and the J gene end by 0 bases; junction bases not matched to a gene: 12. CDR3 sequence: CASSRRPGTGSSYNEQFF. The DNA of the CDR3 is TGTGCCAGCAGCCGCCGTCCCGGGACAGGGAGCTCCTACAATGAGCAGTTCTTC.

Concerning this clonotype itself: This is likely a read error, given that the CDR3 carries no conserved phenylalanine or tryptophan at its end. The chain carries TRBV5-1 and TRBJ1-6, with 7 bases lining up with TRBD1. Unmatched junction bases numbered 4, after V lost 0 bases and J lost 7 bases. The CDR3 covers 15 residues. Germline V gene lookup returns CDR1 SGHRS and CDR2 YFSETQ. The CDR3 DNA is TGCGCCAGCAGCTTGGCGGGACAGCAAAATTCACCCCTCCACCTT. It specifies CASSLAGQQNSPLHL.

In the case of this clonotype: With only one base between it and a far larger clone, this is likely a read error. The rearrangement joins TRBV6-5 to TRBJ2-7, with a tentative D call TRBD1 (6 bases). V lost 2 bases and J 1 base, leaving 15 bases between the germline ends. Germline-derived CDR1 and CDR2 are MNHEY and SVGAGI. The CDR3 loop spans 16 amino acids. This chain's CDR3 is CASSYAVVRGSYEQYF. CDR3 bases: TGTGCCAGCAGTTACGCGGTAGTCAGGGGTTCCTACGAGCAGTACTTC.

This clonotype showed up just a few times. The chain links TRBV10-3 to TRBJ2-2; D not certain. Germline CDR1 reads ENHRY; CDR2 reads SYGVKD. Trimming pared 6 bases from V and 10 bases from J, leaving 9 bases between. CDR3 length: 11 residues. The CDR3 spells CAIRLQEELFF. The DNA for the CDR3 is TGTGCCATCAGACTACAAGAGGAGCTGTTTTTT.

The chain couples TRBV29-1 to TRBJ2-5; a possible D gene is TRBD1 (6 bases). The J call may be wrong; the DNA end is better matched by TRBJ2-1. The CDR3 extends over 12 amino acids. Germline lookup yields CDR1 SQVTM and CDR2 ANQGSEA. The CDR3 region is CSGSPQGYEQFF. The CDR3 nucleotides are TGCAGCGGTAGCCCACAGGGTTATGAGCAGTTCTTC.

The chain has TRBV29-1 and TRBJ2-7, with D tentatively TRBD2 (5 bases). V was trimmed by 4 bases and J by 7 bases, leaving 20 bases between them. The CDR3 spans 14 residues. The germline V gene has CDR1 SQVTM and CDR2 ANQGSEA. The CDR3 DNA is TGCAGCGTTGCCAAGGGCACAACTACGGGGGAGCAGTACTTC. It encodes CSVAKGTTTGEQYF.

In its sample, this clonotype was seen many times. The rearrangement links TRBV24-1 to TRBJ2-2, with D unclear. Trimming pared 6 bases from V and 5 bases from J, leaving 24 bases between. Germline lookup yields CDR1 KGHDR and CDR2 SFDVKD. The CDR3 totals 18 residues. The CDR3 loop is CATSTFSGPGIRTGELFF. DNA of the CDR3: TGTGCCACCAGTACCTTCTCGGGCCCTGGTATCAGAACCGGGGAGCTGTTTTTT.

This clonotype was counted a few times. The chain couples TRBV3-1 to TRBJ2-5; D gene uncertain. The CDR3 extends over 14 amino acids. CDR1 is LGHDT and CDR2 is YNNKEL in the germline V gene (reference sequence). The V gene lost 0 bases and the J gene lost 4 bases, with 9 bases spanning the gap. The DNA for the CDR3 is TGTGCCAGCAGCCAAGAAGACCAGCGAGAGACCCAGTACTTC. Residues: CASSQEDQRETQYF.

This clonotype was counted at least ten times. This chain uses TRBV5-1 with TRBJ1-4; 8 nucleotides align to TRBD1. The V gene end was trimmed by 6 bases and the J gene end by 8 bases; junction bases not matched to a gene: 6. The CDR3 spans 13 residues. Germline-derived CDR1 and CDR2 are SGHRS and YFSETQ. Here the CDR3 DNA reads TGCGCCAGCACCGGACAGGGAAACGAAAAACTGTTTTTT. As protein: CASTGQGNEKLFF.

This clonotype appeared many times. The chain uses TRBV27 and TRBJ1-1, with D possibly being TRBD1 (5 bases). Trimming took off 3 bases at V and 4 bases at J, with 18 bases between the two ends. From germline, CDR1 is MNHEY and CDR2 SMNVEV (reference sequence). The CDR3 length is 16 residues. CDR3 nucleotides: TGTGCCAGCAGTTTGGGAGGTCCCCACAGGTTCACTGAAGCTTTCTTT. This codes for CASSLGGPHRFTEAFF.

The chain uses TRBV5-6 and TRBJ1-2; D is unresolved. Trimming shortened V by 0 bases and J by 6 bases, and 15 bases separated the two germline ends. Germline CDR1 SGHDT, CDR2 YYEEEE. This CDR3 has 15 amino acids. This CDR3 reads CASSLVGTILNGYTF. The DNA for the CDR3 is TGTGCCAGCAGCTTGGTAGGCACTATTTTAAATGGCTACACCTTC.

This chain uses TRBV15 with TRBJ1-2; 9 positions match TRBD1. Trimming took 0 bases from V and 7 from J; bases not matched to a gene: 3. This CDR3 comprises 14 residues. Germline assignment: CDR1 LNHNV and CDR2 YYDKDF (reference sequence). The CDR3 DNA reads as TGTGCCACCAGCAGAGATCGACAGGGGGGTGGCTACACCTTC. This sequence encodes CATSRDRQGGGYTF.

This chain uses TRBV28 with TRBJ2-1; maybe TRBD1 (5 bases). Germline V gene data show CDR1 as MDHEN and CDR2 as SYDVKM. There are 15 residues in the CDR3. V was trimmed by 2 bases and J by 4 bases, leaving 12 bases between them. The CDR3 loop is CASSLPDTQYNEQFF. The CDR3 DNA is TGTGCCAGCAGTTTACCGGACACACAATACAATGAGCAGTTCTTC.

In its sample, this clonotype was seen a few times. The chain uses TRBV3-1 and TRBJ1-1, with no clear D. This CDR3 region has 13 residues. Trimming took 6 bases from V and 3 from J, leaving 11 bases between them. Germline CDR1 is LGHDT and CDR2 is YNNKEL (reference sequence). The CDR3 here is CASSRTLDTEAFF. In nucleotides, the CDR3 is TGTGCCAGCAGTCGTACTTTAGACACTGAAGCTTTCTTT.

There are many counts of this clonotype. The rearrangement links TRBV12-3 or TRBV12-4 to TRBJ1-5, with D possibly being TRBD1 (5 bases). V dropped 4 bases and J dropped 6 bases, with 10 bases sitting between them. The CDR3 totals 13 residues. The CDR3 DNA reads as TGTGCCAGCAGTTACGACAGACCTCAGCCCCAGCATTTT. This translates into CASSYDRPQPQHF.

This chain joins TRBV9 and TRBJ2-5, with a tentative D call TRBD2 (5 bases). Trimming stripped 0 bases from V and 0 bases from J, with 9 bases between. Germline CDR1 is SGDLS and CDR2 is YYNGEE. The CDR3 is 15 residues long. The CDR3: CASSVGGSDQETQYF. CDR3 bases: TGTGCCAGCAGCGTAGGGGGTAGCGACCAAGAGACCCAGTACTTC.

The CDR3 nucleotides read TGTGCCAGTAGTATTGGATTAGGGGCATCATATCAAGAGACCCAGTACTTC. It yields the protein CASSIGLGASYQETQYF. This chain uses TRBV19 with TRBJ2-5, with a tentative D call TRBD1 (5 bases). V was cut by 3 bases and J by 2 bases, with 19 bases left in between. This CDR3 spans 17 amino acids. The germline V gene has CDR1 LNHDA and CDR2 SQIVND (reference sequence).

This clonotype has at least ten counts. The chain links TRBV20-1 to TRBJ2-7; tentatively, D is TRBD2 (6 bases). This CDR3 contains 14 residues. V gave up 1 base and J gave up 4 bases, with 14 bases separating them. Per the germline V gene, CDR1 is DFQATT and CDR2 is SNEGSKA (reference sequence). The CDR3 DNA follows: TGCAGTGCTAGAGCCCCGAATGGGGGGTACGAGCAGTACTTC. As protein: CSARAPNGGYEQYF.